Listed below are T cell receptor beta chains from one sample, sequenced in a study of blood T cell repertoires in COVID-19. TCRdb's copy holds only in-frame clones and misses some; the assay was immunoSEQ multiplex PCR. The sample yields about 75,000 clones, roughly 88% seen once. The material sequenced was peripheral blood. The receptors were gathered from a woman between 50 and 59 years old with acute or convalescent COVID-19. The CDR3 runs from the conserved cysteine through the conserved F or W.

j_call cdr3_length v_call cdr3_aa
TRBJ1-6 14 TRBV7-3 CASSFTGWDSPLHF
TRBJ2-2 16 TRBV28 CASREQGQPSTGELFF
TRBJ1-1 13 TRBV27 CASSYVTSTEAFF
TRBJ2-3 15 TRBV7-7 CASSLGGSRTDTQYF
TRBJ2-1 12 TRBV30 CAWTFRRGEQFF
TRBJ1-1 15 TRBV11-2 CASRRGGALETEAFF
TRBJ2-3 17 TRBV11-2 CASSLFPGQQSTDTQYF
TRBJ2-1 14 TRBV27 CASSLFGGRVEQFF
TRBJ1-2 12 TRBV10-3 CATRGEGYGYTF
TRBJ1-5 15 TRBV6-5 CASRPGGSSNQPQHF
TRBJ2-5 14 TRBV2 CASSERVGGETQYF
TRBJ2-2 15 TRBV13 CASSLGNYPTGELFF
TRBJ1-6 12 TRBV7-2 CASRTTTGPLHF
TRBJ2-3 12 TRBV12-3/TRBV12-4 CASSRLADTQYF
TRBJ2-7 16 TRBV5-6 CASLLGAGPLSDEQYF
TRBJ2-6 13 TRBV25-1 CASNSPGANVLTF
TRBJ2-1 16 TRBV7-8 CASSSSDRGRLGEQFF
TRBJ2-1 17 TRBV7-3 CASSSSGGNFRFNEQFF
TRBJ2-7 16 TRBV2 CASSAGSGSFTYEQYF
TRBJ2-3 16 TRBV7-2 CASSPRQGGSTDTQYF
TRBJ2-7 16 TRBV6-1 CASSGTGARGYYEQYF
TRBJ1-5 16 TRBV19 CASSTPGGSGNQPQHF
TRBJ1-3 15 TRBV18 CASSPIGNSGNTIYF